This T cell receptor (beta chain) was retrieved from a study of T cell responses to AZD1222 COVID-19 vaccine. Looking at the study overall: Some second doses came at about 4 weeks and others at about 12 weeks; these were pooled. General observations from the study: Donors were largely white British and mainly female; clonal diversity was possibly underestimated. Recipients of two AZD1222 doses showed rising Spike-specific TCR breadth and depth.

The table came from immunoSEQ multiplex PCR; TCRdb's copy has only in-frame clones and leaves some out. The data show some 140,000 clones, 70% to 90% seen once. The ends lost 5 bases at V and 0 bases at J; junction bases unmatched: 3. The CDR3 has 14 residues. Per the germline V gene, CDR1 is MNHEY and CDR2 is SVGAGI. About this clone itself: Its antigen remains unknown.

The sequences come from peripheral blood, collected on day 0 of AZD1222 vaccination. This TCR derives from an adult in good health. This chain links TRBV6-5 with TRBJ1-1, with 7 bases lining up with TRBD1. CDR3 DNA sequence: TGTGCCAGCAGTCGGGGACAGCTGAACACTGAAGCTTTCTTT. This gives the protein CASSRGQLNTEAFF.